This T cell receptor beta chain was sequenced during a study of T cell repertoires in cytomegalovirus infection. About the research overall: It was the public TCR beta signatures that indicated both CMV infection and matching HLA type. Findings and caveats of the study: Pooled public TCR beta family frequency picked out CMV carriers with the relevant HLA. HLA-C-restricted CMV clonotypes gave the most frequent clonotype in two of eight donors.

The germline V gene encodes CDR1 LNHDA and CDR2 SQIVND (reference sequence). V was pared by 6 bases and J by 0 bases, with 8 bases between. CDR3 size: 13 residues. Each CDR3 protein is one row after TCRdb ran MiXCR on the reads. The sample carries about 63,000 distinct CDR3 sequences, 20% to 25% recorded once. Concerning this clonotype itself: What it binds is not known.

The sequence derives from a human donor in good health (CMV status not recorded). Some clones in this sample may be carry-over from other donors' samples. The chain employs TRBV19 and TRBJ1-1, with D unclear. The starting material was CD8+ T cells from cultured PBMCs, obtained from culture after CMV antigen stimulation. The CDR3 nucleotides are TGTGCCAGTAGGAAGAACATGAACACTGAAGCTTTCTTT. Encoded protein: CASRKNMNTEAFF.